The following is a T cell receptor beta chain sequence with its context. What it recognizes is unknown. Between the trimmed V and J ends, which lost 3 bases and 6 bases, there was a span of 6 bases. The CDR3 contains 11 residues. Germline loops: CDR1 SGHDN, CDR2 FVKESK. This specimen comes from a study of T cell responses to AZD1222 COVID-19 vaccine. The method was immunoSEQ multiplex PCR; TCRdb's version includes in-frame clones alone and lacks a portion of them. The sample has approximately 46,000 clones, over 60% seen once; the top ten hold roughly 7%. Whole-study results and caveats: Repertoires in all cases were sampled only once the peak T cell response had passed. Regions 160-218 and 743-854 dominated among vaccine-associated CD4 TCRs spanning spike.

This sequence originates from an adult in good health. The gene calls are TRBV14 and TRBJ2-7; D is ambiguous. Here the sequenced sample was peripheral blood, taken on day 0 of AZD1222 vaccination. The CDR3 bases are TGTGCCAGCAGCCAGAATTTCGAGCAGTACTTC. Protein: CASSQNFEQYF.